These 7 T cell receptor beta chains were sequenced from one sample in a study of blood T cell repertoires in COVID-19. Produced via immunoSEQ multiplex PCR; TCRdb's table is partial and in-frame only. The table shows 150,000 or so clones, with 85% to 90% occurring only once. Sample: peripheral blood. Receptors originate from a man aged 18 to 35 with acute or convalescent COVID-19.

The CDR3 nucleotides read TGTGCCAGCACCACGGATGGAGGGAGCAATCAGCCCCAGCATTTT. Its translation: CASTTDGGSNQPQHF. This sequence joins TRBV6-6 and TRBJ1-5; D not certain. The V end was cut by 7 bases, the J end by 1 base, with 14 bases between. Per the germline V gene, CDR1 is MNHNY and CDR2 is SVGAGI (reference sequence). The CDR3 is 15 amino acids.

In DNA, the CDR3 is TGCAGCACCCTGGGACAGTCCCACACCGGGGAGCTGTTTTTT. Residues: CSTLGQSHTGELFF. The chain carries TRBV29-1 and TRBJ2-2; 7 bases are shared with TRBD1. Germline loops: CDR1 SQVTM, CDR2 ANQGSEA. V was clipped by 8 bases and J by 3 bases; unmatched bases: 9. The CDR3 runs to 14 residues.

This clone was recorded only once. V gene TRBV19 combines with J gene TRBJ2-7, with D unclear. V was pared by 5 bases and J by 6 bases, with 11 bases between. The CDR3 length is 12 residues. The germline V gene encodes CDR1 LNHDA and CDR2 SQIVND (reference sequence). The CDR3 is CASSASEAEQYF. The CDR3 DNA sequence: TGTGCCAGTAGTGCCTCAGAGGCCGAGCAGTACTTC.

The J gene is TRBJ2-3, the V gene TRBV7-8; TRBD2 agrees at 9 bases. CDR1 is SGHVS, CDR2 FQNEAQ, per germline. The junction had 13 bases not matched to a gene; V was cut back by 5 bases and J by 4 bases. The CDR3 totals 17 residues. CDR3 in DNA: TGTGCCAGCAGCCCCGGGAGGGTTCTAGCGGGGTCAGATACGCAGTATTTT. Translating gives CASSPGRVLAGSDTQYF.

The chain recombines TRBV28 with TRBJ2-3; D not certain. Trimming shortened V by 5 bases and J by 5 bases, and 17 bases separated the two germline ends. This CDR3 comprises 15 residues. CDR1 and CDR2 from the germline V gene are MDHEN and SYDVKM. The chain's CDR3 is CASSPLTEPVDTQYF. CDR3 sequence (DNA): TGTGCCAGCAGTCCCCTGACGGAGCCGGTAGATACGCAGTATTTT.

V and J are TRBV11-2 and TRBJ2-1; perhaps TRBD2 as D (6 bases). V lost 7 bases, J lost 4 bases, and 17 bases lay in between. The CDR3 is 15 amino acids. Germline V gene lookup returns CDR1 SGHAT and CDR2 FQNNGV. This chain's CDR3 is CASTRESGRYNEQFF. CDR3 bases: TGTGCCAGCACCCGGGAGTCGGGGAGATACAATGAGCAGTTCTTC.

The genes are TRBV19 and TRBJ2-2; 8 bases agree with TRBD1. Germline V lookup: CDR1 LNHDA, CDR2 SQIVND (reference sequence). CDR3 length equals 15 residues. The ends lost 6 bases at V and 11 bases at J; junction bases unmatched: 14. CDR3 protein: CASRSGGAQQIELFF. The CDR3 coding sequence is TGTGCCAGTAGATCAGGGGGCGCCCAGCAAATCGAGCTGTTTTTT.